Listed below are T cell receptor beta chains from one sample, sequenced in a study of blood T cell repertoires in COVID-19. The repertoire was sequenced with immunoSEQ multiplex PCR; TCRdb's copy has only in-frame clones and lacks some. This table holds about 100,000 clones, approximately 80% found once. The sequencing sample was made of peripheral blood. These receptors were taken from a man aged 70 or older with active or convalescent COVID-19. The CDR3 runs from the conserved cysteine through the conserved F or W. D genes are given only for firm matches. Clone size is shown for a subset of rows, as once, few, many or a class of expanded clone.

J	D	size	V	DNA	CDR3
TRBJ2-2	.	.	TRBV7-9	TGTGCCAGCAGATACGGAGGGGGCAACACCGGGGAGCTGTTTTTT	CASRYGGGNTGELFF
TRBJ2-1	.	.	TRBV10-3	TGTGCCATCAGTGTTCTGGGGGCAAATACATACAATGAGCAGTTCTTC	CAISVLGANTYNEQFF
TRBJ1-1	.	.	TRBV10-3	TGTGCCATTGGGCTTGACACGTTTGGTGAAGCTTTCTTT	CAIGLDTFGEAFF
TRBJ2-1	TRBD2	.	TRBV3-1/TRBV3-2	TGTGCCAGCAGCCTAGCGGGAGAGGGCTACAATGAGCAGTTCTTC	CASSLAGEGYNEQFF
TRBJ2-7	.	.	TRBV5-4	TGTGCCAGCAGCCCAAGGGGCGCAAACTACGAGCAGTACTTC	CASSPRGANYEQYF
TRBJ1-1	TRBD1	.	TRBV7-9	TGTGCCAGCAGCCCGCGGGACAGGCCACTTGAAGCTTTCTTT	CASSPRDRPLEAFF
TRBJ1-3	.	.	TRBV2	TGTGCCACCCTTCCTGCAGGGTATGGAAACACCATATATTTT	CATLPAGYGNTIYF
TRBJ2-1	TRBD2	.	TRBV27	TGTGCCAGCAGTTCTCACCTCGGGACTAGCGCGACCTACAATGAGCAGTTCTTC	CASSSHLGTSATYNEQFF
TRBJ1-2	.	.	TRBV30	TGTGCCTGGAGTGTACGGACAGACTATGGCTACACCTTC	CAWSVRTDYGYTF
TRBJ2-1	TRBD2	.	TRBV18	TGTGCCAGCTCACCAGCCGGGAGGGGGTTCTACAATGAGCAGTTCTTC	CASSPAGRGFYNEQFF
TRBJ2-1	.	.	TRBV10-1	TGCGCCAGCAGTGGGTCCCCGCCCCGGGGGGAGCAGTTCTTC	CASSGSPPRGEQFF
TRBJ1-4	TRBD1	.	TRBV4-2	TGTGCCAGCAGCGTACAGGGGAGTCGGGATGAAAAACTGTTTTTT	CASSVQGSRDEKLFF
TRBJ2-5	TRBD2	.	TRBV11-2	TGTGCCAGCAGCTTTCTCACTAGCGGGAGAGGGGAGACCCAGTACTTC	CASSFLTSGRGETQYF
TRBJ2-1	TRBD2	.	TRBV6-2/TRBV6-3	TGTGCCAGCAGTTACCCCGCCGGGAGGGTGTCCTACAATGAGCAGTTCTTC	CASSYPAGRVSYNEQFF
TRBJ2-7	TRBD2	.	TRBV28	TGTGCCACCTCGCTCGGGACTAGCGGGTACGAGCAGTACTTC	CATSLGTSGYEQYF
TRBJ2-5	.	.	TRBV5-4	TGTGCCAGCAGTATGAGTGAGACCCAGTACTTC	CASSMSETQYF
TRBJ2-1	.	.	TRBV11-3	TGTGCCAGCAGCTTAGTAAGCGGAGCCTACAATGAGCAGTTCTTC	CASSLVSGAYNEQFF
TRBJ1-1	.	.	TRBV29-1	TGCAGCGTTGAAACAGGGATCACTGAAGCTTTCTTT	CSVETGITEAFF
TRBJ1-4	.	.	TRBV9	TGTGCCAGCAGCGTAGGACCACCCGGGGAAAAACTGTTTTTT	CASSVGPPGEKLFF
TRBJ1-5	.	once	TRBV28	TGTGCCAGCAGCCTCGGACAGTTGTATAGCAATCAGCCCCAGCATTTT	CASSLGQLYSNQPQHF
TRBJ2-3	TRBD2	once	TRBV5-4	TGTGCCAGCAGCCCCGGGAGGCAGGCGAGCACAGATACGCAGTATTTT	CASSPGRQASTDTQYF
TRBJ2-7	TRBD1	.	TRBV28	TGTGCCAGCAGTTCGACAGGGACAATACCCTACGAGCAGTACTTC	CASSSTGTIPYEQYF
TRBJ2-5	TRBD1	.	TRBV4-1	TGCGCCAGCAGCTCCAGAAGGGACAGTCAAGAGACCCAGTACTTC	CASSSRRDSQETQYF
TRBJ2-7	TRBD1	.	TRBV29-1	TGCAGCGTTCAACCGGGACAGGGTTTCGAGCAGTACTTC	CSVQPGQGFEQYF
TRBJ1-5	TRBD1	.	TRBV2	TGTGCCAGCAGCCGTCAGGGGGCGACGGATCAGCCCCAGCATTTT	CASSRQGATDQPQHF
TRBJ2-2	TRBD2	.	TRBV27	TGTGCCAGCATGAGACTAGCGGGGTTGAACACCGGGGAGCTGTTTTTT	CASMRLAGLNTGELFF
TRBJ1-5	.	.	TRBV19	TGTGCCAGTAGTATCCCCTCAGGTCCTTCGGATCAGCCCCAGCATTTT	CASSIPSGPSDQPQHF
TRBJ1-4	TRBD1	once	TRBV9	TGTGCCAGCAGCGTGGGGGGACAGGCAAGTGAAAAACTGTTTTTT	CASSVGGQASEKLFF
TRBJ2-2	TRBD2	.	TRBV24-1	TGTGCCACCAGTGAAGCTCCGGGACTAGGCACCGGGGAGCTGTTTTTT	CATSEAPGLGTGELFF
TRBJ2-7	.	.	TRBV11-2	TGTGCCAGCAGCTTAGAGCCGGGAAACGAGCAGTACTTC	CASSLEPGNEQYF
TRBJ1-2	TRBD1	.	TRBV6-4	TGTGCCAGCAAACCTGGGACAGGGGACAGCTATGGCTACACCTTC	CASKPGTGDSYGYTF
TRBJ2-7	.	.	TRBV12-3/TRBV12-4	TGTGCCAGCAGTTTAGGAGGGTATGGCGAGCAGTACTTC	CASSLGGYGEQYF
TRBJ1-1	TRBD1	.	TRBV27	TGTGCCAGCAAGACAAACAGGGGGCGGATTGAAGCTTTCTTT	CASKTNRGRIEAFF
TRBJ2-7	TRBD2	.	TRBV27	TGTGCCAGCAGTCCGGGACTAGCGGGGAAGCAGTACTTC	CASSPGLAGKQYF
TRBJ2-5	TRBD2	.	TRBV24-1	TGTGCCACCAGAGCCCGGGGGGAAGGGACAGAGACCCAGTACTTC	CATRARGEGTETQYF
TRBJ2-7	TRBD2	.	TRBV27	TGTGCCAGCAGTTTATCGGGGCTAGCGGGGGACGAGCAGTACTTC	CASSLSGLAGDEQYF
TRBJ2-7	.	.	TRBV6-2/TRBV6-3	TGTGCCAGCACCCCGGGACATACCTACGAGCAGTACTTC	CASTPGHTYEQYF
TRBJ2-1	.	.	TRBV12-3/TRBV12-4	TGTGCCAGCAGTTTAACCCGGGATGAGCAGTTCTTC	CASSLTRDEQFF
TRBJ2-3	.	.	TRBV5-6	TGTGCCAGCAGCTCCCCTTGGGGCTTCGAGCAAACAGATACGCAGTATTTT	CASSSPWGFEQTDTQYF
TRBJ2-1	TRBD1	.	TRBV7-2	TGTGCCAGCACCCCGGCGACAGGGATTTCGGGGGAGCAGTTCTTC	CASTPATGISGEQFF
TRBJ2-3	.	.	TRBV4-2	TGTGCCAGCAGCCAAGAGAAGGTCGGACTCAAGCGGGATACGCAGTATTTT	CASSQEKVGLKRDTQYF
TRBJ1-2	.	.	TRBV7-2	TGTGCCAGCAGCTCCCGGGGTATAGCTAACTATGGCTACACCTTC	CASSSRGIANYGYTF
TRBJ2-1	TRBD1	.	TRBV6-2/TRBV6-3	TGTGCCAGCAGTTACTCGTTCGCAGGGGGCCCGAATGAGCAGTTCTTC	CASSYSFAGGPNEQFF
TRBJ2-1	TRBD2	.	TRBV10-3	TGTGCCATCAGTGAGTCGGGTAGCGGGCTTGAGCAGTTCTTC	CAISESGSGLEQFF
TRBJ1-1	.	few	TRBV4-3	TGCGCCAGCAGCCAAGCCCGCGGTACCCTAAACACTGAAGCTTTCTTT	CASSQARGTLNTEAFF
TRBJ2-1	TRBD1	.	TRBV19	TGTGCCAGTAGTAAAACCGGGACAGAATCCTACAATGAGCAGTTCTTC	CASSKTGTESYNEQFF
TRBJ2-1	TRBD2	few	TRBV6-2/TRBV6-3	TGTGCCAGCAGTTCCCTCGGACTAGCGGGAGGTATGGGTGAGCAGTTCTTC	CASSSLGLAGGMGEQFF
TRBJ2-3	TRBD2	.	TRBV28	TGTGCCAGCAGCCGGGGGGACACAGATACGCAGTATTTT	CASSRGDTDTQYF
TRBJ2-7	.	.	TRBV27	TGTGCCAGCAGACTCGGGGGCGAGCAGTACTTC	CASRLGGEQYF
TRBJ1-1	.	few	TRBV27	TGTGCCAGCAGTTTAACGGGGAACACTGAAGCTTTCTTT	CASSLTGNTEAFF
TRBJ1-5	.	many	TRBV7-9	TGTGCCAGCAGCTTAATTTGGGAGTACCATCAGCCCCAGCATTTT	CASSLIWEYHQPQHF
TRBJ1-6	.	.	TRBV27	TGTGCCAGCAGTCAGCGAGGACAAGCCGTCTATAATTCACCCCTCCACTTT	CASSQRGQAVYNSPLHF
TRBJ1-2	TRBD1	.	TRBV12-3/TRBV12-4	TGTGCCAGCAGCTTCGGACAGGGTAATGGCTACACCTTC	CASSFGQGNGYTF
TRBJ1-2	.	.	TRBV12-3/TRBV12-4	TGTGCCAGCAATCCGGGCGGGGAAGGCTACACCTTC	CASNPGGEGYTF
TRBJ2-7	TRBD2	.	TRBV5-4	TGTGCCAGCAGCTCCTCACTAGCGGGAAGTCGCCACGAGCAGTACTTC	CASSSSLAGSRHEQYF
TRBJ2-3	TRBD1	.	TRBV7-8	TGTGCCAGCAGCTCACCCGGGACAGGGGGCAGAAGTTTTACAGATACGCAGTATTTT	CASSSPGTGGRSFTDTQYF
TRBJ2-7	.	.	TRBV24-1	TGTGCCACCAGTGATTACAGGACTAACGAGCAGTACTTC	CATSDYRTNEQYF
TRBJ2-5	TRBD2	.	TRBV4-1	TGCGCCAGCAGCCAATCCCCTAGCGGGGGGGCAGAGGAGACCCAGTACTTC	CASSQSPSGGAEETQYF
TRBJ2-1	.	.	TRBV19	TGTGCCACAAAGGGTCATGAAGCTAGCCTCTACAATGAGCAGTTCTTC	CATKGHEASLYNEQFF
TRBJ1-1	.	.	TRBV29-1	TGCAGCGTTGAAGGGACATACACTGAAGCTTTCTTT	CSVEGTYTEAFF